This T cell receptor (beta chain) was recorded in a study of cytomegalovirus exposure and HLA in healthy donors. Overall study results and limits: Specificity of a few CMV-associated chains for CMV antigens was verified in vitro.

Germline assignment: CDR1 SNHLY and CDR2 FYNNEI. Trimming pared 5 bases from V and 2 bases from J, leaving 12 bases between. The CDR3 length is 14 residues. Both 60 Vbeta primers and 13 Jbeta primers went into the PCR. Clones were read by immunoSEQ multiplex PCR, and TCRdb kept only the in-frame ones, dropping some. The sample shows 150,000 to 200,000 clones, approximately 88% of them seen only once. This clone was seen more than once but under ten times. Its matching antigen is unknown. The sequenced sample was PBMCs. The gene calls are TRBV2 and TRBJ1-1, with D unclear. The origin of this receptor is a young woman in good health and CMV-seronegative. CDR3 in amino acids: CASSLLAENTEAFF. The DNA of the CDR3 is TGTGCCAGCAGTCTGCTGGCAGAAAACACTGAAGCTTTCTTT.